This TCR beta chain was observed in a study of blood T cell repertoires in COVID-19. Background on the study: Samples came from the United States, Italy and Spain, spanning acute and convalescent COVID-19. PBMCs, B-cell-depleted T cells, or T cells were the source of the cDNA or gDNA that made up the material.

Losses at the gene ends were 4 bases for V and 4 bases for J; bases not matched to a gene: 2. There are 14 residues in the CDR3. CDR1 is MNHEY, CDR2 SVGAGI, per germline. Authors' processing steps: Estimated nucleated cell counts came from reference gene primer amplification. Assay: immunoSEQ multiplex PCR; the TCRdb copy retains only in-frame clones and omits some. V and J calls and clone size are as listed in that table; D and trimming were resolved from the DNA. The profile shows tens of thousands of clones, around 80% of them singletons. This rearrangement joins TRBV6-5 to TRBJ2-7; 12 bases fit TRBD2. Material for sequencing was peripheral blood. This sequence was found in a woman of 80 years or more with acute or convalescent COVID-19. The CDR3 nucleotides are TGTGCCAGCAGTTTGACTAGCGGGAGTTACGAGCAGTACTTC. Translated, it gives CASSLTSGSYEQYF.